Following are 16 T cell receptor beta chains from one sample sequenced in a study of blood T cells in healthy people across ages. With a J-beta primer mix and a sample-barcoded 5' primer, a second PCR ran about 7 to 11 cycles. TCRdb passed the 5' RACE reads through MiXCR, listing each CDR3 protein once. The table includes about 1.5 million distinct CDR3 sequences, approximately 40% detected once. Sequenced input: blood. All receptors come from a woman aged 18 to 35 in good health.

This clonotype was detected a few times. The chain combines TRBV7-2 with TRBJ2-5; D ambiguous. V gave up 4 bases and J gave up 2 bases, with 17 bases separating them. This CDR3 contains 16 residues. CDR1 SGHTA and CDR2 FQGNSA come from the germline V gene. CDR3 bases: TGTGCCAGCAGCTCCACACTTGGACCTCCTCAAGAGACCCAGTACTTC. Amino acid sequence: CASSSTLGPPQETQYF.

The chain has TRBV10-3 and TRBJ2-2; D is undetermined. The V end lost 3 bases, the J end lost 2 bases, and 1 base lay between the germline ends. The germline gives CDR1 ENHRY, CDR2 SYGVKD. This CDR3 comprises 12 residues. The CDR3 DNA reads TGTGCCATCAGTGAAAACACCGGGGAGCTGTTTTTT. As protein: CAISENTGELFF.

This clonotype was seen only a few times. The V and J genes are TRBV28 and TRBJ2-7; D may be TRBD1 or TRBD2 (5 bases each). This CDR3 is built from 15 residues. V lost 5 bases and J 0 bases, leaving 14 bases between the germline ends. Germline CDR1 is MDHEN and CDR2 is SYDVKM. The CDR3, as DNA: TGTGCCAGCAGTAGAGGGGACCACACCTCCTACGAGCAGTACTTC. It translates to CASSRGDHTSYEQYF.

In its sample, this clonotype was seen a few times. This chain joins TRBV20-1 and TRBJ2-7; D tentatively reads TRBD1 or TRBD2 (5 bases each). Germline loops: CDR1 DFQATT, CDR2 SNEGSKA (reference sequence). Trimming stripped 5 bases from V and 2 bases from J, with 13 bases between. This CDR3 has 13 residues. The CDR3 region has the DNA TGCAGTGCTTCCCGGGACGACCCCTACGAGCAGTACTTC. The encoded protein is CSASRDDPYEQYF.

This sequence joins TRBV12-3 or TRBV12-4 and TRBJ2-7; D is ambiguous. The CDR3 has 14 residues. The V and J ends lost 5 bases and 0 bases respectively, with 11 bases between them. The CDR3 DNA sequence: TGTGCCAGCAGTGTAACCAGAAGCTCCTACGAGCAGTACTTC. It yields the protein CASSVTRSSYEQYF.

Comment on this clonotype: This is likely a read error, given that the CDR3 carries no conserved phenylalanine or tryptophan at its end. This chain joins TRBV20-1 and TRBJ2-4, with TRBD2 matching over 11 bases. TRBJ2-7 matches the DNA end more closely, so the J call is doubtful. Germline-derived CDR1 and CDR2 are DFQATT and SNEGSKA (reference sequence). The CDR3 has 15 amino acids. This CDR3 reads CSANVPSGRKYEQYS. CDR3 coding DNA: TGCAGTGCCAACGTTCCTAGCGGGAGGAAATACGAGCAGTACTCC.

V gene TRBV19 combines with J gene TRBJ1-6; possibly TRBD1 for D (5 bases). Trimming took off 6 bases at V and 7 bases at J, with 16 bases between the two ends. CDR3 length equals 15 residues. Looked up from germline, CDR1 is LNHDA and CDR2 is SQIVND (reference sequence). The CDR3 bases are TGTGCCAGTAGGCCGGGGATGGGGGAGAATTCACCCCTCCACTTT. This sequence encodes CASRPGMGENSPLHF.

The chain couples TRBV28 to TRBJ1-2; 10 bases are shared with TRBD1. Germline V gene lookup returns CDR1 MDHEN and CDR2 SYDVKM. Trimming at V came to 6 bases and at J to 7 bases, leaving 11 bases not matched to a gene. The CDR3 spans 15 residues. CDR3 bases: TGTGCCAGCAGCTACCGTCCGGGACAGGGGCCTGGCTACACCTTC. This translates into CASSYRPGQGPGYTF.

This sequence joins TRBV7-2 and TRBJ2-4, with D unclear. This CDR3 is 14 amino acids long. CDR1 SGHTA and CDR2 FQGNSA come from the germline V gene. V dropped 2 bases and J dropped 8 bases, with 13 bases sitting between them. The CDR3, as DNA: TGTGCCAGCAGCTTACCGGAGACTGGAGACATTCAGTACTTC. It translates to CASSLPETGDIQYF. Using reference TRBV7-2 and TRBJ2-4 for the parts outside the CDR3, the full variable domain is GAGVSQSPSNKVTEKGKDVELRCDPISGHTALYWYRQSLGQGLEFLIYFQGNSAPDKSGLPSDRFSAERTGGSVSTLTIQRTQQEDSAVYLCASSLPETGDIQYFGAGTRLSVL.

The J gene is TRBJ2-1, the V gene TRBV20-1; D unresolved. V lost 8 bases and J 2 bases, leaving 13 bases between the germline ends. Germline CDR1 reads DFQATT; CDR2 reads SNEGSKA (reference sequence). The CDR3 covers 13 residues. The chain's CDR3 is CSPLGMTYNEQFF. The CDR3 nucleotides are TGCAGTCCGCTGGGGATGACCTACAATGAGCAGTTCTTC.

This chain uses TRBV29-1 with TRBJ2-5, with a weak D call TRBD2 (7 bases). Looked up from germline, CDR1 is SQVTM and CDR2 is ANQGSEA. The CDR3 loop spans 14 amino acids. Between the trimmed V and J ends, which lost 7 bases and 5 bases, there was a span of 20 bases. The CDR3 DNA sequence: TGCAGCGCCGGTGGAAAGGGGGGGGTTGAGACCCAGTACTTC. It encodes CSAGGKGGVETQYF.

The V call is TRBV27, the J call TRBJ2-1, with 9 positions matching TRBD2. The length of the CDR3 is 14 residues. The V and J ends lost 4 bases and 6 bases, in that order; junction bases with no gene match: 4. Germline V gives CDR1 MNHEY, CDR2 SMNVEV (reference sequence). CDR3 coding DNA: TGTGCCAGCAGTTCCGGGACTAGCAGCAATGAGCAGTTCTTC. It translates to CASSSGTSSNEQFF.

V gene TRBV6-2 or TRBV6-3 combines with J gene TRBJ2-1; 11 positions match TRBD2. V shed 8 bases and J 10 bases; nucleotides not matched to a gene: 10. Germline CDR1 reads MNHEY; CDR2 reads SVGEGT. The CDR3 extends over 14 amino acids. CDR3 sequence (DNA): TGTGCCAGCCGGACTAGCGGGCCTTCCGGAGAGCAGTTCTTC. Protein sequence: CASRTSGPSGEQFF.

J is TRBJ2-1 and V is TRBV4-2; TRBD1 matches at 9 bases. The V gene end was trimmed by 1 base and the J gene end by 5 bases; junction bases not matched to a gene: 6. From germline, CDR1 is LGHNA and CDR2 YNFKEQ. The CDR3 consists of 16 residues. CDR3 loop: CASSQVGQGTHNEQFF. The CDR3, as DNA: TGTGCCAGCAGCCAAGTGGGACAGGGAACCCACAATGAGCAGTTCTTC.

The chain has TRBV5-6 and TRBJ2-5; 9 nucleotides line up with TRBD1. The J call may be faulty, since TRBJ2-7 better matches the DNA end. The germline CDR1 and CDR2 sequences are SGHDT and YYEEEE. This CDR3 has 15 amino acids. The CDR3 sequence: CASSQPGQGTSEQYF. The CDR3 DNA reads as TGTGCCAGCAGCCAGCCGGGACAGGGAACCTCCGAGCAGTACTTC.

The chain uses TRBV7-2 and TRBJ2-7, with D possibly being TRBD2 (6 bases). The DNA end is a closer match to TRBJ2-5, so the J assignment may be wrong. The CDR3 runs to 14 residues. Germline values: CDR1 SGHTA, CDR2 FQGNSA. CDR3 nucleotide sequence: TGTGCCAGCAGCGCGAGTATCGGGACTGAGACCCAGTACTTC. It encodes CASSASIGTETQYF.